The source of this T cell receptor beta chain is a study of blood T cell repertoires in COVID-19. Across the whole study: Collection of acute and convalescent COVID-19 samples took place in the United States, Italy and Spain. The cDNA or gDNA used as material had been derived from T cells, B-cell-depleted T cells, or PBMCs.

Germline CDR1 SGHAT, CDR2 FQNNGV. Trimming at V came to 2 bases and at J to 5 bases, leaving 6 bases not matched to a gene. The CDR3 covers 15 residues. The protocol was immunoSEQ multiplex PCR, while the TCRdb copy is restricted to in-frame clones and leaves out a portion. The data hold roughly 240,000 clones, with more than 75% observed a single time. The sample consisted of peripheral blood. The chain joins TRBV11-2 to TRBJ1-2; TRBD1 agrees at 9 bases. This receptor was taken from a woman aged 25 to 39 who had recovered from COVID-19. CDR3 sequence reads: CASSLSGTGLYGYTF. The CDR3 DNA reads TGTGCCAGCAGCTTATCCGGGACAGGGCTATATGGCTACACCTTC.